These T cell receptor beta chains were read from a single sample in a study of blood T cell repertoires in COVID-19. Repertoires were generated with immunoSEQ multiplex PCR, while TCRdb's copy carries only in-frame clones and drops some. This table holds about 98,000 clones, roughly nine tenths found once. Sequencing input: peripheral blood. The origin of the receptors is a man in his sixties or seventies with acute or convalescent COVID-19. Both conserved end residues are part of each CDR3. A clone size is listed for some rows: how often the clone was seen (once, few, many), or a class if it is expanded.

abundance,v_gene,CDR3aa
NA,TRBV9,CASSVGSNSYGYTF
NA,TRBV5-1,CASSQRSHSPLHF
NA,TRBV9,CASSVGGRSAETQYF
few,TRBV4-1,CASSSPGTNQETQYF
few,TRBV5-1,CASELAGAYNEQFF
NA,TRBV7-2,CASSFSGLQETQYF
NA,TRBV19,CASSGTSYTGELFF
NA,TRBV7-7,CASSLNVGEADTQYF
NA,TRBV5-4,CASSLLEPGELNSPLHF
few,TRBV5-1,CASSSRPGQGGTDTQYF
NA,TRBV24-1,CATSPGRGGVGETQYF
NA,TRBV10-2,CVTAGATRSSYNEQFF
NA,TRBV7-6,CASSVTGTEGTDTQYF
NA,TRBV28,CASSLTAPYEQYF
NA,TRBV2,CASSEEGGSYNEQFF
NA,TRBV4-1,CASSQERLGLAGGNEQFF
NA,TRBV3-1/TRBV3-2,CASSPPGVNTEAFF
NA,TRBV29-1,CSVEGEASYEQYF
NA,TRBV9,CASSGRTGRGQETQYF
NA,TRBV5-1,CASNVDGVSTDTQYF
NA,TRBV5-4,CASSSLQGNYGYTF
NA,TRBV28,CASSLGGARNQPQHF
NA,TRBV11-3,CASSLTDRGSGELFF
NA,TRBV7-9,CASSSWTDRGYTF
NA,TRBV7-3,CASGLPGQEAFF
NA,TRBV19,CASSMSPGSNQPQHF
NA,TRBV6-5,CASGTGYNEQFF
NA,TRBV10-3,CAISDQGQIYTGELFF
NA,TRBV5-1,CASSLSGGVFNEQFF
NA,TRBV14,CASSQGGQGARAYGYTF
NA,TRBV7-6,CASSSIQGFNYNEQFF
NA,TRBV10-1,CASSGGQGGEQYF
NA,TRBV19,CASSPGQGNYGYTF
NA,TRBV5-1,CASSLATGDEKLFF
NA,TRBV3-1/TRBV3-2,CASSLAGTTNTGELFF
NA,TRBV2,CASRRYEQETQYF
NA,TRBV6-1,CASSEWGRQETQYF
once,TRBV12-5,CASGPGGAGTEAFF
NA,TRBV4-1,CASSQDWTRGVTDTQYF
NA,TRBV7-9,CASSSRGAPYGYTF
NA,TRBV6-4,CASSTGRLRTDTQYF
NA,TRBV9,CASSRQGNGYTF
NA,TRBV5-6,CASSLQGEDYGYTF
many,TRBV7-6,CASSPTSGGNTGELFF
NA,TRBV10-3,CAISRPTGDNYGYTF
NA,TRBV3-1/TRBV3-2,CASSQGLVSSGNTIYF
once,TRBV30,CAWTPPGQRVYGYTF
NA,TRBV9,CASSVGGWGGVDTQYF
NA,TRBV9,CASSARTARNTIYF
NA,TRBV28,CASSSSGDTLDTQYF
NA,TRBV18,CASSLDRGQETQYF
NA,TRBV28,CASSRSTGGGNQPQHF
NA,TRBV7-3,CASSREASGRLYEQYF
NA,TRBV5-1,CASSQGGLTNEKLFF
NA,TRBV6-6,CASSYFPGGGNTIYF
NA,TRBV18,CASSALQVSGANVLTF